What follows are 9 T cell receptor beta chains derived from one specimen sequenced in a study of cytomegalovirus exposure and HLA in healthy donors. 60 Vbeta and 13 Jbeta primers were used in PCR. Some clones are missing from TCRdb's copy, which holds only in-frame ones; the method was immunoSEQ multiplex PCR. The sample carries some 120,000 clones, approximately 80% recorded once. Sequencing was performed on PBMCs. Receptor source: a man aged 25-45 years in good health and CMV-seropositive.

The chain joins TRBV4-3 to TRBJ1-2; D gene uncertain. Deletions cut 0 bases from V and 7 bases from J, with 15 bases between. CDR3 size: 15 residues. The germline V gene encodes CDR1 LGHNA and CDR2 YSLEER. CDR3 nucleotide sequence: TGCGCCAGCAGCCAAGAAGCGCTGTTGGGTGGTGGCTACACCTTC. Encoded protein: CASSQEALLGGGYTF.

This chain links TRBV5-4 with TRBJ2-7; D gene unclear. V was pared by 0 bases and J by 6 bases, with 13 bases between. Per germline, CDR1 SGHNT and CDR2 YYREEE (reference sequence). The CDR3 runs 14 residues. Here the CDR3 DNA reads TGTGCCAGCAGCTTGGGCGGTCAATTGGTCGAGCAGTACTTC. Translation: CASSLGGQLVEQYF.

J is TRBJ2-1 and V is TRBV4-2; 10 bases fit TRBD2. This CDR3 is 14 amino acids long. Germline V gives CDR1 LGHNA, CDR2 YNFKEQ. V gave up 4 bases and J gave up 10 bases; unmatched junction bases: 7. This CDR3 is CASSPKIAGGEQFF. In DNA, the CDR3 is TGTGCCAGCAGCCCAAAGATAGCGGGGGGAGAGCAGTTCTTC.

This clone came up a few times. The gene calls are TRBV4-2 and TRBJ2-3; 7 bases match TRBD2. Trimming at V came to 0 bases and at J to 1 base, leaving 7 bases not matched to a gene. The CDR3 consists of 17 residues. CDR1 and CDR2 (germline): LGHNA, YNFKEQ. For the CDR3, the DNA is TGTGCCAGCAGCCAAGATTTGACCACTAGCGGCACAGATACGCAGTATTTT. This gives the protein CASSQDLTTSGTDTQYF.

This clone was found once. This chain connects TRBV2 to TRBJ1-4, with D tentatively TRBD1 (5 bases). CDR1 and CDR2 (germline): SNHLY, FYNNEI. This CDR3 has 17 residues. V was trimmed by 4 bases and J by 4 bases, leaving 19 bases between them. The CDR3, as DNA: TGTGCCAGCAGTGTCTTTTTCGGGGGGGGAGGTAATGAAAAACTGTTTTTT. It codes for CASSVFFGGGGNEKLFF.

The J gene is TRBJ2-7, the V gene TRBV5-1; 11 nucleotides match TRBD2. The CDR3 length is 17 residues. Germline V gene data show CDR1 as SGHRS and CDR2 as YFSETQ. V lost 1 base, J lost 2 bases, and 8 bases stayed unmatched. The CDR3 DNA reads as TGCGCCAGCAGCTTGCTCCTAGCGGGAGGTAATCCCTACGAGCAGTACTTC. This codes for CASSLLLAGGNPYEQYF.

The rearrangement joins TRBV5-1 to TRBJ2-7; 7 nucleotides agree with TRBD1. The CDR3 contains 16 residues. Germline loops: CDR1 SGHRS, CDR2 YFSETQ. The junction had 13 bases not matched to a gene; V was cut back by 5 bases and J by 2 bases. The CDR3 reads CASRYTHRGDTYEQYF. The CDR3 nucleotides are TGCGCCAGCAGATATACCCACAGGGGAGATACCTACGAGCAGTACTTC.

This sequence joins TRBV10-3 and TRBJ2-7, with D possibly being TRBD1 (7 bases). V was cut by 6 bases and J by 3 bases, with 15 bases left in between. Germline values: CDR1 ENHRY, CDR2 SYGVKD. This CDR3 comprises 14 residues. CDR3 nucleotides: TGTGCCATCAGGGGGGGACAGATGAACTACGAGCAGTACTTC. This codes for CAIRGGQMNYEQYF.

This clone appeared a few times. Distinct nucleotide sequences in the sample also encode this CDR3. CDR3 DNA sequence: TGTGCCAGCAGCTCGGGGACAGAGACCTACGAGCAGTACTTC. Protein product: CASSSGTETYEQYF. The chain combines TRBV9 with TRBJ2-7; 7 bases match TRBD1. This CDR3 spans 14 amino acids. In germline, CDR1 is SGDLS, CDR2 YYNGEE. V lost 4 bases and J lost 2; bases outside the gene matches: 6.